The 3 T cell receptor beta chains presented below share a single source sample, sequenced in a study of naive and memory T cell subsets. For blood and skin samples, reverse transcription used TCR alpha and beta constant primers. TCRdb re-called the UMI-ligation and nested PCR reads through MiXCR, storing one row per CDR3 protein. In the table there are about 18,000 distinct CDR3 sequences, 8.5% to 10% of which are singletons. Treatment meaning: skin biopsy from PPD injection site in Mantoux-positive individual. Input was roughly 1 to 1000 ng of DNase-treated total RNA without cell sorting. The sequenced sample was skin, obtained from a tuberculin skin test site. Source of these receptors: an adult in good health.

This clonotype was observed a few times. As DNA, the CDR3 is TGTACCGGGACTCCCAACTACGAGCAGTACTTC. Amino acid sequence: CTGTPNYEQYF. This sequence joins TRBV19 and TRBJ2-7; D is possibly TRBD2 (6 bases). CDR1 LNHDA and CDR2 SQIVND come from the germline V gene (reference sequence). The CDR3 extends over 11 amino acids.

This clonotype has ten or more counts. This rearrangement joins TRBV5-1 to TRBJ2-1; the D is unclear. The V end was cut by 1 base, the J end by 8 bases, with 13 bases between. This CDR3 comprises 14 residues. Germline CDR1 reads SGHRS; CDR2 reads YFSETQ. The CDR3, as DNA: TGCGCCAGCAGCTTGTCGACCAACCCAGATGAGCAGTTCTTC. Its protein product is CASSLSTNPDEQFF.

Relative to its sample, this clonotype is medium-sized. The chain couples TRBV3-1 to TRBJ2-1, with D hard to call. The CDR3 spans 13 residues. Germline V gene lookup returns CDR1 LGHDT and CDR2 YNNKEL (reference sequence). V was pared by 8 bases and J by 0 bases, with 8 bases between. DNA for the CDR3: TGTGCCAGCGGAGTTGCCTCCTACAATGAGCAGTTCTTC. Translation gives CASGVASYNEQFF.